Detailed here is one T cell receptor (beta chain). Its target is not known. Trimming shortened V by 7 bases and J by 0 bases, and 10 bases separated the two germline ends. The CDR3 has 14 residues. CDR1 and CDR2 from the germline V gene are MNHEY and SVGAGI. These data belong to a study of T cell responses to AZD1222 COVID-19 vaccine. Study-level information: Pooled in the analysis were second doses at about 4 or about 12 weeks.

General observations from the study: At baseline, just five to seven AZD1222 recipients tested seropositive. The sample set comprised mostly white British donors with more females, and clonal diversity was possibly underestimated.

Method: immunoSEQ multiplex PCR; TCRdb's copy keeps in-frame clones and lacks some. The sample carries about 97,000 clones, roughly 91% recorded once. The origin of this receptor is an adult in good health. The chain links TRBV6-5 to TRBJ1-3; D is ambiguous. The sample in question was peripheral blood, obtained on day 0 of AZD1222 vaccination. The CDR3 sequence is CASKLGYSGNTIYF. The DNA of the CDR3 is TGTGCCAGCAAGCTGGGCTACTCTGGAAACACCATATATTTT.